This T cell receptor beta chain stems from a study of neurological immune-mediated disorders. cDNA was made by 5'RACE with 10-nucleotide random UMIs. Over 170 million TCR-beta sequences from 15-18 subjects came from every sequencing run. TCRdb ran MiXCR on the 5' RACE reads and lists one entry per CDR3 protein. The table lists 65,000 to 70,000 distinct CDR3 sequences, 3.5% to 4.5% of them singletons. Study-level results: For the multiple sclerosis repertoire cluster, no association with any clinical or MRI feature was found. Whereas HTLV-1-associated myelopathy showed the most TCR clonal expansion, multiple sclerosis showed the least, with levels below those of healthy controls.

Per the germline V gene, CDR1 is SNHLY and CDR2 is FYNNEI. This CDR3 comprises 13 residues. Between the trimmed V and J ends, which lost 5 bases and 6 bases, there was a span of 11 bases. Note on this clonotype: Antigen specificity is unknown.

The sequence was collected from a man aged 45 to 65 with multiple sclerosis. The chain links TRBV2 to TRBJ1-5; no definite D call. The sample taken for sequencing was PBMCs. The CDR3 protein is CASSKITSQPQHF. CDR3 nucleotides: TGTGCCAGCAGTAAAATAACATCTCAGCCCCAGCATTTT.